This is a list of T cell receptor beta chains from one sample in a study of cytomegalovirus exposure and HLA in healthy donors. The method was immunoSEQ multiplex PCR; TCRdb's version includes in-frame clones alone and lacks a portion of them. Among some 90,000 clones listed, more than 55% were seen once. The sequenced sample consisted of PBMCs. The source of these receptors is a boy aged 10-17 years in good health and CMV-seropositive. CDR3s include the opening cysteine and the closing phenylalanine or tryptophan. The order of the fields is CDR3 length, V gene, clone size, J gene, D gene, CDR3 DNA, CDR3 protein. A D gene is named only where the DNA matches it firmly. The size of a clone is reported for some rows only, either as once, few or many, or as a class for expanded clones.

15	TRBV25-1	-	TRBJ2-2	TRBD2	TGTGCCAGCAGTGCACTAGCGGGGTATACCGGGGAGCTGTTTTTT	CASSALAGYTGELFF
17	TRBV5-1	few	TRBJ1-1	-	TGCGCCAGCAGCTTGGCCGGGGGAGGAGCGATGAACACTGAAGCTTTCTTT	CASSLAGGGAMNTEAFF
13	TRBV4-2	-	TRBJ1-4	-	TGTGCCAGCAGCCAAGACTCTGGCGAAAAACTGTTTTTT	CASSQDSGEKLFF
12	TRBV19	-	TRBJ1-4	-	TGTGCCAGTAGTAATGTCTTGGAAAAACTGTTTTTT	CASSNVLEKLFF
17	TRBV19	-	TRBJ1-4	-	TGTGCCAGTAGTATAAAGACAGGCCTTGCAACTAATGAAAAACTGTTTTTT	CASSIKTGLATNEKLFF
15	TRBV19	-	TRBJ1-5	TRBD1	TGTGCCAGTAGTGTCCGGGACAGAAAAAATCAGCCCCAGCATTTT	CASSVRDRKNQPQHF
14	TRBV5-6	-	TRBJ2-3	-	TGTGCCAGCAGCCCGGACTACAGCACAGATACGCAGTATTTT	CASSPDYSTDTQYF
15	TRBV5-1	-	TRBJ2-2	-	TGCGCCAGCAGCCAGGACAGCGCCGACACCGGGGAGCTGTTTTTT	CASSQDSADTGELFF
14	TRBV4-1	once	TRBJ1-2	-	TGCGCCAGCAGCCAAGATCGTTGGGCGGGGGGCTACACCTTC	CASSQDRWAGGYTF
13	TRBV5-7	-	TRBJ2-3	-	TGTGCCAGCAGCCCCACTAGCACAGATACGCAGTATTTT	CASSPTSTDTQYF
11	TRBV6-1	-	TRBJ1-5	-	TGTGCCAGCAGTAGGATGGAGCCCCAGAATTTT	CASSRMEPQNF
13	TRBV2	-	TRBJ1-5	-	TGTGCCAGCAAGGGTCAGGGGAATCAGCCCCAGCATTTT	CASKGQGNQPQHF
14	TRBV30	-	TRBJ1-1	-	TGTGCCTGGAGTGTACGGGTAGTGGGCACTGAAGCTTTCTTT	CAWSVRVVGTEAFF
13	TRBV4-3	-	TRBJ2-5	TRBD2	TGCGCCAGCATGGGACTAGTGGGAGAGACCCAGTACTTC	CASMGLVGETQYF
15	TRBV5-1	few	TRBJ1-1	TRBD1	TGCGCCAGCGGAAAGACAGGGGTCCCGAACACTGAAGCTTTCTTT	CASGKTGVPNTEAFF
16	TRBV6-5	-	TRBJ1-5	-	TGTGCCAGCAGTTACTATGGCAAATATAGCAATCAGCCCCAGCATTTT	CASSYYGKYSNQPQHF
16	TRBV6-6	-	TRBJ1-2	-	TGTGCCGGGACAAGAGAGGGGCAGGAGGCGCCCTATGGCTACACCTTC	CAGTREGQEAPYGYTF
11	TRBV6-5	-	TRBJ1-1	-	TGTGCCAGCAGCTCCGGGGTAGGAGCTTTCTTT	CASSSGVGAFF
15	TRBV19	-	TRBJ2-3	TRBD2	TGTGCCAGTAGTAATTTAGCGGGTTCCCGAGATACGCAGTATTTT	CASSNLAGSRDTQYF
18	TRBV15	-	TRBJ1-2	TRBD1	TGTGCCACCAGCAGAGATCCCTTTCTTCAGGGGGCCGGAGGAGGCTACACCTTC	CATSRDPFLQGAGGGYTF
16	TRBV7-9	few	TRBJ1-4	-	TGTGCCAGCAGCTTGGACAGTACTTCAACTAATGAAAAACTGTTTTTT	CASSLDSTSTNEKLFF
9	TRBV20-1	-	TRBJ2-5	-	TGCAGCCCCGAGGAGACCCAGTACTTC	CSPEETQYF
14	TRBV5-1	-	TRBJ2-2	-	TGCGCCAGCAGCTTGGGAGGGAACACCGGGGAACTGTTTTTT	CASSLGGNTGELFF
16	TRBV29-1	-	TRBJ2-7	-	TGCAGCGTTGCCGGAGGGACGACACTCCTGTCCCACGAGCAGTACTTC	CSVAGGTTLLSHEQYF
17	TRBV7-3	-	TRBJ2-1	-	TGTGCCAGCAGCTCGACGAACCCGACTAGTGGTGGTGGTGAGCAGTTCTTC	CASSSTNPTSGGGEQFF
15	TRBV6-5	few	TRBJ2-2	TRBD1	TGTGCCAGCAGTTACGGACAGGTGATGACCGGGGAGCTGTTTTTT	CASSYGQVMTGELFF
14	TRBV29-1	-	TRBJ2-7	-	TGCAGCGTGACGACAGGTACCAGCTCCTACGAGCAGTACTTC	CSVTTGTSSYEQYF
15	TRBV5-1	-	TRBJ2-5	-	TGCGCCAGCAGCTTGGTGGCAGGGTCCCAGGGGACCCAGTACTTC	CASSLVAGSQGTQYF
16	TRBV27	-	TRBJ2-7	-	TGTGCCAGCAGTTTAGGGACCGTGGGGGCGTATCAGGAGCAGTACTTC	CASSLGTVGAYQEQYF
15	TRBV19	-	TRBJ1-3	-	TGTGCCAGTAGTATAGAGAGGTCGTCTGGAAACACCATATATTTT	CASSIERSSGNTIYF
16	TRBV19	-	TRBJ2-2	-	TGTGCCAGTAGTTGGGGGCCGATTATTGCCACCGGGGAGCTGTTTTTT	CASSWGPIIATGELFF
17	TRBV19	-	TRBJ2-1	TRBD2	TGTGCCAGTAGTGGACTAGCGGGGGGGCTTATCGACAATGAGCAGTTCTTC	CASSGLAGGLIDNEQFF
15	TRBV19	few	TRBJ2-1	-	TGTGCCAGTAGTATCGTTGCGGGACGGGGAAATGAGCAGTTCTTC	CASSIVAGRGNEQFF
16	TRBV5-1	-	TRBJ2-2	TRBD1	TGCGCCAGCAGCTTGGGGACAGGGGGGGTCACCGGGGAGCTGTTTTTT	CASSLGTGGVTGELFF
16	TRBV6-6	-	TRBJ2-1	TRBD1	TGTGCCAGCAGTGCTTACCTTTTGGACAGGGGCAATGAGCAGTTCTTC	CASSAYLLDRGNEQFF
18	TRBV5-1	-	TRBJ2-1	TRBD2	TGCGCCAGCAGCGGGGGGACTAGCGGGATCGCTTCAGAGGATGAGCAGTTCTTC	CASSGGTSGIASEDEQFF
15	TRBV25-1	-	TRBJ1-1	-	TGTGCCAGCAGTGAGCCAACAGGGTTCCTGACTGAAGCTTTCTTT	CASSEPTGFLTEAFF
15	TRBV15	-	TRBJ1-1	-	TGTGCCACCAGCAGTGGGCCGGTGGGTAACACTGAAGCTTTCTTT	CATSSGPVGNTEAFF
18	TRBV4-3	-	TRBJ2-1	TRBD2	TGCGCCAGCAGCCAAGATCTTAGCCTAGCGGGAGGGGGTGGTGAGCAGTTCTTC	CASSQDLSLAGGGGEQFF
11	TRBV5-1	-	TRBJ2-1	-	TGCGCCAGCAGCACTGGGACAGAGCAGTTCTTC	CASSTGTEQFF
13	TRBV28	-	TRBJ2-7	-	TGTGCCACGGAAGGGGGGGTCCGCTACGAGCAGTACTTC	CATEGGVRYEQYF
11	TRBV29-1	-	TRBJ1-2	-	TGCAGCGTCTTGGGGGCGGAGGGCTACACCTTC	CSVLGAEGYTF
16	TRBV5-1	-	TRBJ1-4	-	TGCGCCAGCAGGCTGGGAGGATTAGCAACTAATGAAAAACTGTTTTTT	CASRLGGLATNEKLFF
17	TRBV27	-	TRBJ2-3	TRBD2	TGTGCCAGCAGAAATAAGGCCGGGACTAGCGGGAGCGATACGCAGTATTTT	CASRNKAGTSGSDTQYF
16	TRBV2	-	TRBJ2-2	TRBD1	TGTGCCAGCAGTGAAAACAGGGGGCTATTGACCGGGGAGCTGTTTTTT	CASSENRGLLTGELFF
13	TRBV2	-	TRBJ1-1	-	TGTGCCAGCAGGCGCGGGGAAGGAACTGAAGCTTTCTTT	CASRRGEGTEAFF
14	TRBV6-1	-	TRBJ2-2	-	TGTGCCAGCAGCGCGACAGGGAACACCGGGGAGCTGTTTTTT	CASSATGNTGELFF
15	TRBV5-5	few	TRBJ2-1	-	TGTGCCAGCAGCTCGGACTTGACGGGATACAATGAGCAGTTCTTC	CASSSDLTGYNEQFF